One and the same sample provided the 13 T cell receptor beta chains below, sequenced in a study of blood T cell repertoires in COVID-19. The method was immunoSEQ multiplex PCR; TCRdb's version includes in-frame clones alone and lacks a portion of them. The table lists tens of thousands of clones, roughly 90% of them singletons. The material sequenced was peripheral blood. These receptors all stem from a man aged 60 to 75 with acute or convalescent COVID-19.

The gene calls are TRBV2 and TRBJ2-5, with 14 bases fitting TRBD2. The CDR3 runs to 17 residues. CDR1 is SNHLY and CDR2 is FYNNEI in the germline V gene. The V segment lost 6 bases and the J segment 5 bases; nucleotides outside the gene matches: 11. The CDR3 DNA sequence: TGTGCCAGCAGAGGAACCGGGACTAGCGGGAGAAGGGAGACCCAGTACTTC. The encoded protein is CASRGTGTSGRRETQYF.

Notes on this clone: An end of the junction differs from the germline gene, which may be a read error. The V and J genes are TRBV4-2 and TRBJ2-7; 14 nucleotides line up with TRBD2. Germline V gene lookup returns CDR1 LGHNA and CDR2 YNFKEQ. The CDR3 is 16 amino acids. Here the CDR3 DNA reads TGTGCCAGCAGTCAAGTAGGGACTAGCGGGAGCTACGAGCAGTACTTC. Translated: CASSQVGTSGSYEQYF.

CDR3 sequence reads: CASSQERSNEKLFF. In DNA, the CDR3 is TGTGCCAGCAGCCAGGAACGGTCCAATGAAAAACTGTTTTTT. The J gene is TRBJ1-4, the V gene TRBV7-2; no clear D gene. The germline CDR1 and CDR2 sequences are SGHTA and FQGNSA. V lost 5 bases and J lost 5, with 12 bases in between. The CDR3 has 14 residues.

This chain uses TRBV6-6 with TRBJ2-7; the match to TRBD1 covers 7 bases. The CDR3 has 13 residues. Germline V CDR1 and CDR2: MNHNY, SVGAGI (reference sequence). V trimming: 8 bases; J trimming: 5 bases; junction bases outside the gene matches: 9. CDR3 nucleotide sequence: TGTGCCAGCCATTCCGGGACAGAGGACGAGCAGTACTTC. This encodes CASHSGTEDEQYF.

The genes are TRBV28 and TRBJ2-7; 7 bases fit TRBD2. CDR1 and CDR2 from the germline V gene are MDHEN and SYDVKM. The length of the CDR3 is 14 residues. With 3 bases clipped from V and 3 bases from J, the junction kept 5 bases outside the gene matches. CDR3 region: CASSFGTGGYEQYF. DNA for the CDR3: TGTGCCAGCAGTTTCGGGACGGGGGGCTACGAGCAGTACTTC.

The chain combines TRBV27 with TRBJ1-6, with D unclear. The V gene's germline CDR1 is MNHEY and CDR2 SMNVEV (reference sequence). V was shortened by 8 bases and J by 7 bases, with 9 bases between the two germline ends. This CDR3 is 12 amino acids long. The CDR3 bases are TGTGCCAGCGCTGGCGGGAATTCACCCCTCCACTTT. Its protein is CASAGGNSPLHF.

The chain joins TRBV28 to TRBJ2-2, with D possibly matching TRBD2 (5 bases). Trimming shortened V by 6 bases and J by 6 bases, and 17 bases separated the two germline ends. Germline CDR1 is MDHEN and CDR2 is SYDVKM. The CDR3 totals 15 residues. As DNA, the CDR3 is TGTGCCAGCAGCCCCCCGGGAAACGAAGCCGGGGAGCTGTTTTTT. This translates into CASSPPGNEAGELFF.

This rearrangement joins TRBV6-5 to TRBJ2-7; D unresolved. There are 11 residues in the CDR3. V dropped 5 bases and J dropped 6 bases, with 8 bases sitting between them. In germline, CDR1 is MNHEY, CDR2 SVGAGI. The CDR3 DNA sequence: TGTGCCAGCAGTCTATTGAGCGAGCAGTACTTC. It specifies CASSLLSEQYF.

This chain uses TRBV7-8 with TRBJ2-7, with 8 bases lining up with TRBD2. Germline trimming cut 4 bases from V and 5 bases from J; bases unmatched to any gene: 7. Germline CDR1 SGHVS, CDR2 FQNEAQ. The length of the CDR3 is 14 residues. CDR3: CASSSGTSEDEQYF. The CDR3 DNA follows: TGTGCCAGCAGCTCCGGGACTAGTGAGGACGAGCAGTACTTC.

The chain uses TRBV9 and TRBJ1-4; 9 bases line up with TRBD1. Germline values: CDR1 SGDLS, CDR2 YYNGEE. With V trimmed by 1 base and J by 6 bases, 13 bases remained unmatched. This CDR3 comprises 18 residues. Here the CDR3 reads CASSVLPMTGGLHEKLFF. The CDR3 nucleotides read TGTGCCAGCAGCGTACTCCCCATGACAGGGGGTTTGCATGAAAAACTGTTTTTT.

The V gene is TRBV7-3, the J gene TRBJ2-6; D is unresolved. V was pared by 5 bases and J by 3 bases, with 8 bases between. The CDR3 consists of 14 residues. CDR1 SGHTA and CDR2 FQGTGA come from the germline V gene. This chain's CDR3 is CASSERGGANVLTF. CDR3 DNA sequence: TGTGCCAGCAGCGAGAGAGGTGGGGCCAACGTCCTGACTTTC.

The rearrangement joins TRBV5-8 to TRBJ2-7; a possible D gene is TRBD1 (5 bases). Germline CDR1 reads SGHTS; CDR2 reads YDEGEE. The V end was cut by 4 bases, the J end by 2 bases, with 16 bases between. This CDR3 contains 15 residues. The DNA of the CDR3 is TGTGCCAGCAGCCGTCAAGGGGTCAGCCCCTACGAGCAGTACTTC. Its protein product is CASSRQGVSPYEQYF.

The V gene is TRBV28, the J gene TRBJ1-2, with 8 bases matching TRBD1. This CDR3 region has 15 residues. Germline V lookup: CDR1 MDHEN, CDR2 SYDVKM. V gave up 1 base and J gave up 4 bases; unmatched junction bases: 5. The CDR3 nucleotides are TGTGCCAGCAGTTTATACAGGGGGGATGGCTATGGCTACACCTTC. As protein: CASSLYRGDGYGYTF.